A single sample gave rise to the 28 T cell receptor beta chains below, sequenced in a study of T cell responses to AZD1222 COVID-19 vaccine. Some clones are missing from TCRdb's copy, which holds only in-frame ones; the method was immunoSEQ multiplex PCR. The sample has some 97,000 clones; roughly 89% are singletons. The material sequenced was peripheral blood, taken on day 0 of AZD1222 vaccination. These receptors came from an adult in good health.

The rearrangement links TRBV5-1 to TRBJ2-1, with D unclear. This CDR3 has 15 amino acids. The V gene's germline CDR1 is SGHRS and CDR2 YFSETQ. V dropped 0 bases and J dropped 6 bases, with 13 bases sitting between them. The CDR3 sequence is CASSLGSPKGNEQFF. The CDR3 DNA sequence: TGCGCCAGCAGCTTGGGGTCACCCAAAGGCAATGAGCAGTTCTTC. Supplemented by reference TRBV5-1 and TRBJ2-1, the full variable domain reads KAGVTQTPRYLIKTRGQQVTLSCSPISGHRSVSWYQQTPGQGLQFLFEYFSETQRNKGNFPGRFSGRQFSNSRSEMNVSTLELGDSALYLCASSLGSPKGNEQFFGPGTRLTVL.

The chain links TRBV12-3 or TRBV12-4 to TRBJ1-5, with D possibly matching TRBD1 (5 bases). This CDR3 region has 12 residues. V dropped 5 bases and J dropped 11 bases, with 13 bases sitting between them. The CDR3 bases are TGTGCCAGCAGTGGGGTGGAACAGGCCCAGCATTTT. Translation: CASSGVEQAQHF.

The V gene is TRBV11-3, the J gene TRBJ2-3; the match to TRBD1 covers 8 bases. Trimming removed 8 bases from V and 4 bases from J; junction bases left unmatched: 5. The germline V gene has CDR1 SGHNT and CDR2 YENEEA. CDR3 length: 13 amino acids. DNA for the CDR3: TGTGCCAGCCTAGACAGGGGTGCAGATACGCAGTATTTT. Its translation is CASLDRGADTQYF.

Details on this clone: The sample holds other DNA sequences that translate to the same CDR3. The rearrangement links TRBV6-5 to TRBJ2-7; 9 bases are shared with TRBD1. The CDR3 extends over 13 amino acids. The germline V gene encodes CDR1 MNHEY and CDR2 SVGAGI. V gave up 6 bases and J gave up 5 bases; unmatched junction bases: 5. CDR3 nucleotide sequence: TGTGCCAGCAGACCGGGACAGGGTAACGAGCAGTACTTC. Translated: CASRPGQGNEQYF.

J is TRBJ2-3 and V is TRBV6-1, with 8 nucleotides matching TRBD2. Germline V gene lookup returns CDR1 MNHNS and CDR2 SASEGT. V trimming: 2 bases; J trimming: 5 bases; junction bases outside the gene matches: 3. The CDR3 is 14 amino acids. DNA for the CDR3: TGTGCCAGCAGTGAACGGGGGGGAAGAGATACGCAGTATTTT. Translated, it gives CASSERGGRDTQYF.

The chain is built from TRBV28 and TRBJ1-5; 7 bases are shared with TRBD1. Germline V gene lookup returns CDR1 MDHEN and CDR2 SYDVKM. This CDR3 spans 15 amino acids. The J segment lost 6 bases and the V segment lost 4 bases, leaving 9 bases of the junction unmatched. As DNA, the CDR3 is TGTGCCAGCAGTTCCACAGGGGATTGGGGTCAGCCCCAGCATTTT. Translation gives CASSSTGDWGQPQHF.

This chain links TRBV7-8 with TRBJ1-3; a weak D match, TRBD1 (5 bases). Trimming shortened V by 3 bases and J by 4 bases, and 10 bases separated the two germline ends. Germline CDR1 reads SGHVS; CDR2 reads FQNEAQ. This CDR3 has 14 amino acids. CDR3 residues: CASSFGGVGNTIYF. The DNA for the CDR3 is TGTGCCAGCAGCTTTGGGGGGGTGGGAAACACCATATATTTT.

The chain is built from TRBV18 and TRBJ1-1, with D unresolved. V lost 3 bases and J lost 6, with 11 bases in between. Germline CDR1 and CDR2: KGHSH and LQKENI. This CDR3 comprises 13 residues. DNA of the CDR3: TGTGCCAGCTCACCCCAGGAAAGCTCTGAAGCTTTCTTT. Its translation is CASSPQESSEAFF.

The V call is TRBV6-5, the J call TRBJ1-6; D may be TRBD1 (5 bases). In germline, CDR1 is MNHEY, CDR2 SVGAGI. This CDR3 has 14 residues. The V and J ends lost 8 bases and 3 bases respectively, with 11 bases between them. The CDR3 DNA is TGTGCCAGCGAGAGAGACAGCTATAATTCACCCCTCCACTTT. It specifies CASERDSYNSPLHF.

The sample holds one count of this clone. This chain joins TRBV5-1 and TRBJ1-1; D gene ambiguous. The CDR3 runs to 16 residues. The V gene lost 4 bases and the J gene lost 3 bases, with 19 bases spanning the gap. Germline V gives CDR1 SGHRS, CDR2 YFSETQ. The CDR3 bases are TGCGCCAGCAGCCCTCAGGCAGGTACGGTTGACACTGAAGCTTTCTTT. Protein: CASSPQAGTVDTEAFF.

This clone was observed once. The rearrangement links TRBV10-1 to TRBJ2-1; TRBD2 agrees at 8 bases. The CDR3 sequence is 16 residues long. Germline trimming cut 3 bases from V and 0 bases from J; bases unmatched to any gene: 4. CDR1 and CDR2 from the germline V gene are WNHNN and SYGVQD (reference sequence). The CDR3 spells CASSDQRGSSYNEQFF. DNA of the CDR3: TGCGCCAGCAGTGACCAGCGGGGGAGCTCCTACAATGAGCAGTTCTTC.

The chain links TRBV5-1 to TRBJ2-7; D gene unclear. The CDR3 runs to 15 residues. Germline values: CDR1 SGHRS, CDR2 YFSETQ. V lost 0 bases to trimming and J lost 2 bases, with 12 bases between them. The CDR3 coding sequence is TGCGCCAGCAGCTTGGATGGGCAGTTGACCTACGAGCAGTACTTC. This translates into CASSLDGQLTYEQYF.

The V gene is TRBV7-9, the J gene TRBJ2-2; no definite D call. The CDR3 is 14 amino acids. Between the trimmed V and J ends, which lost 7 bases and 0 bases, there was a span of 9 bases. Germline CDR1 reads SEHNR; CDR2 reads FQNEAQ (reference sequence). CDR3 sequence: CASIPTTNTGELFF. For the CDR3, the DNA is TGTGCCAGCATTCCTACTACGAACACCGGGGAGCTGTTTTTT.

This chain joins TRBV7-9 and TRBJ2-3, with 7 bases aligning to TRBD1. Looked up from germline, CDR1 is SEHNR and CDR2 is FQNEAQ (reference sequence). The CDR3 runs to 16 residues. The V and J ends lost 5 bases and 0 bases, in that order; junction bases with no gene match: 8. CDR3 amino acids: CASSTYGTDSTDTQYF. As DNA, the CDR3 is TGTGCCAGCAGCACCTACGGGACAGATAGCACAGATACGCAGTATTTT. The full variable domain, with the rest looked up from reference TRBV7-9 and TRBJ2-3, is DTGVSQNPRHKITKRGQNVTFRCDPISEHNRLYWYRQTLGQGPEFLTYFQNEAQLEKSRLLSDRFSAERPKGSFSTLEIQRTEQGDSAMYLCASSTYGTDSTDTQYFGPGTRLTVL.

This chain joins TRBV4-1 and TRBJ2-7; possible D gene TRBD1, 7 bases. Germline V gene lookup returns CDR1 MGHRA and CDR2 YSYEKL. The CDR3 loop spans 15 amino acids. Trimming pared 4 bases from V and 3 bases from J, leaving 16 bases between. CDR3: CASSRSRGVDYEQYF. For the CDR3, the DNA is TGCGCCAGCAGCCGCTCCAGGGGGGTGGACTACGAGCAGTACTTC.

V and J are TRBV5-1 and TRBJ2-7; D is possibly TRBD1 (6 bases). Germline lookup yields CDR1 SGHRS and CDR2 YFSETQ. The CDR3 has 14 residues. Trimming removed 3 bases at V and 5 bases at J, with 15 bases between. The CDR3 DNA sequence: TGCGCCAGCAGCTGGGGCCCAACAGGGAACGAGCAGTACTTC. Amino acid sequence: CASSWGPTGNEQYF. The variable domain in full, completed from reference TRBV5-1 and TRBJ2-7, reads KAGVTQTPRYLIKTRGQQVTLSCSPISGHRSVSWYQQTPGQGLQFLFEYFSETQRNKGNFPGRFSGRQFSNSRSEMNVSTLELGDSALYLCASSWGPTGNEQYFGPGTRLTVT.

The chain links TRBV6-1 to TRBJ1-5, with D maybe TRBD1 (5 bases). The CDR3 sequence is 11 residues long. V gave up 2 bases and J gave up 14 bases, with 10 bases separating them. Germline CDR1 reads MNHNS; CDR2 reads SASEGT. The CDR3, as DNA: TGTGCCAGCAGTGAAAGCGTCAGGGAGCATTTT. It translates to CASSESVREHF.

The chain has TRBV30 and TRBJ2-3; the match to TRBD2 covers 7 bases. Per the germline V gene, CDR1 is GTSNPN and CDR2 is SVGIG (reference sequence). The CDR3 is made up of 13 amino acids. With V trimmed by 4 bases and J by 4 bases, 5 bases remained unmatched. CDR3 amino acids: CAWTYGGADTQYF. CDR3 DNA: TGTGCCTGGACCTATGGGGGGGCAGATACGCAGTATTTT.

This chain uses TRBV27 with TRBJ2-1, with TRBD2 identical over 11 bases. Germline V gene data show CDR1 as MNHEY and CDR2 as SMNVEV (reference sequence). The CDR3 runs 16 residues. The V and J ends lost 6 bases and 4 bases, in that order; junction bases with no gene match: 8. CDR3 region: CASRLLSGGGYNEQFF. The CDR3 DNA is TGTGCCAGCAGACTCCTTAGCGGGGGGGGTTACAATGAGCAGTTCTTC.

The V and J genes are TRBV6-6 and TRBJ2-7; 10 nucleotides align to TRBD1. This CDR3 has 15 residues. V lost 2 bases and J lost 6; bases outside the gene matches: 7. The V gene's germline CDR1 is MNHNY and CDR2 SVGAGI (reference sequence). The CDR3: CASSYIDRGLREQYF. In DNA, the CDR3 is TGTGCCAGCAGTTACATAGACAGGGGGCTCCGCGAGCAGTACTTC.

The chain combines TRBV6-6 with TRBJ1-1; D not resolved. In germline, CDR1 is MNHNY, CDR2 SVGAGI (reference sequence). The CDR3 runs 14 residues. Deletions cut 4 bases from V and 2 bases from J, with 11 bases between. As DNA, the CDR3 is TGTGCCAGCAGTTTTATTCAAGCTAACACTGAAGCTTTCTTT. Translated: CASSFIQANTEAFF.

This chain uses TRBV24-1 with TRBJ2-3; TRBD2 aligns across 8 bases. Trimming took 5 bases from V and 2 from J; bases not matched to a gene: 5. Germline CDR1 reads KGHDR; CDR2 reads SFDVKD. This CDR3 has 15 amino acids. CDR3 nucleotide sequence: TGTGCCACCAGTGCAGGTAGCGGGGACACAGATACGCAGTATTTT. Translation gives CATSAGSGDTDTQYF.

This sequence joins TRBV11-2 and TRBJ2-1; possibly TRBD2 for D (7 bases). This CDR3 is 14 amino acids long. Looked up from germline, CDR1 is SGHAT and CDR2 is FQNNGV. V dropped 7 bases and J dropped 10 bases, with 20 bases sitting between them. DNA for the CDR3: TGTGCCAGCAACCTTGGGGGGGCGTATGCCGAGCAGTTCTTC. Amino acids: CASNLGGAYAEQFF.

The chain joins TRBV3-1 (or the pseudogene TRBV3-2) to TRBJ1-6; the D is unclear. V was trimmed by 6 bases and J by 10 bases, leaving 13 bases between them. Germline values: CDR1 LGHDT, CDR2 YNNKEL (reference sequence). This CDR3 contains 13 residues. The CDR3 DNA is TGTGCCAGCAGTTACCCATCCGGCTCACCCCTCCACTTT. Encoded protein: CASSYPSGSPLHF.

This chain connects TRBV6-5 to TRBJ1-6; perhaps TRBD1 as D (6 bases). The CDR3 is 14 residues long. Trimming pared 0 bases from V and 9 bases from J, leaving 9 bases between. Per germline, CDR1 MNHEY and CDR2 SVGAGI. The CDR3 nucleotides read TGTGCCAGCAGTTACTCAGGGGGGGGTTCACCCCTCCACTTT. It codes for CASSYSGGGSPLHF.

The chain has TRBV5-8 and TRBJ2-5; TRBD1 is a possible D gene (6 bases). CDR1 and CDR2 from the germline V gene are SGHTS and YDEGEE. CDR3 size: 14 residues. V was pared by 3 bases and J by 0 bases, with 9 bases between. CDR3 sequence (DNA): TGTGCCAGCAGCTCCGGACAGTACCAAGAGACCCAGTACTTC. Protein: CASSSGQYQETQYF.

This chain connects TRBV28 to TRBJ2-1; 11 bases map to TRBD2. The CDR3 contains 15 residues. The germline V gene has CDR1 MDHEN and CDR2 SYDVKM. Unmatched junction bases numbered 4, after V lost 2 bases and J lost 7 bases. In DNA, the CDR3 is TGTGCCAGCAGTTTAGGCCTAGCGGGAGGAAATGAGCAGTTCTTC. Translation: CASSLGLAGGNEQFF.

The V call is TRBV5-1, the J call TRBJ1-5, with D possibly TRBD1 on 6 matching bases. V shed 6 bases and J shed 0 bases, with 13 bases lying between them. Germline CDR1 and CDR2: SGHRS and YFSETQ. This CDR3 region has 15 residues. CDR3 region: CASKQDSNSNQPQHF. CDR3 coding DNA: TGCGCCAGCAAGCAGGACAGCAATAGCAATCAGCCCCAGCATTTT. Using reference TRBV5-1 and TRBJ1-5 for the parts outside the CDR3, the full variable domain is KAGVTQTPRYLIKTRGQQVTLSCSPISGHRSVSWYQQTPGQGLQFLFEYFSETQRNKGNFPGRFSGRQFSNSRSEMNVSTLELGDSALYLCASKQDSNSNQPQHFGDGTRLSIL.